One and the same sample provided the 6 T cell receptor beta chains below, sequenced in a study of cytomegalovirus exposure and HLA in healthy donors. The PCR made use of 60 Vbeta and 13 Jbeta primers. Sequenced by immunoSEQ multiplex PCR; TCRdb stores in-frame clones only, minus some. Among about 190,000 clones, 80% to 90% were seen once, and the ten largest hold roughly 1.3%. Sequencing was carried out using PBMCs. Source of these receptors: a man under 40 in good health and CMV-seronegative.

The rearrangement links TRBV4-1 to TRBJ2-7; 13 nucleotides align to TRBD2. Germline trimming cut 1 base from V and 5 bases from J; bases unmatched to any gene: 5. CDR1 is MGHRA and CDR2 is YSYEKL in the germline V gene. This CDR3 spans 16 amino acids. The DNA of the CDR3 is TGCGCCAGCAGCCAAGGGACTAGCGGGAGTTATGACGAGCAGTACTTC. It codes for CASSQGTSGSYDEQYF.

The chain carries TRBV7-2 and TRBJ1-1, with TRBD1 matching over 7 bases. The germline V gene encodes CDR1 SGHTA and CDR2 FQGNSA. V lost 4 bases, J lost 0 bases, and 2 bases stayed unmatched. CDR3 length: 14 residues. CDR3: CASSSGQMNTEAFF. The CDR3 DNA follows: TGTGCCAGCAGCTCGGGACAGATGAACACTGAAGCTTTCTTT. The variable domain in full, with the rest retrieved from reference TRBV7-2 and TRBJ1-1, is GAGVSQSPSNKVTEKGKDVELRCDPISGHTALYWYRQSLGQGLEFLIYFQGNSAPDKSGLPSDRFSAERTGGSVSTLTIQRTQQEDSAVYLCASSSGQMNTEAFFGQGTRLTVV.

This chain links TRBV6-4 with TRBJ2-2, with D perhaps TRBD2 (5 bases). The ends were cut back, 4 bases at V and 4 bases at J, with 13 bases in the middle. CDR3 length equals 15 residues. The V gene's germline CDR1 is MRHNA and CDR2 SNTAGT. In DNA form, the CDR3 reads TGTGCCAGCAGTGCCGACCCTGGACTCACCGGGGAGCTGTTTTTT. Encoded protein: CASSADPGLTGELFF.

The chain employs TRBV9 and TRBJ2-3, with TRBD2 matching 14 bases. CDR3 length: 22 residues. Per germline, CDR1 SGDLS and CDR2 YYNGEE. V was pared by 4 bases and J by 2 bases, with 21 bases of the junction left unmatched. The CDR3 DNA follows: TGTGCCAGCAGCTACCGAACAGGACTAGCGGGGGGCGGAATTATGAACACAGATACGCAGTATTTT. It encodes CASSYRTGLAGGGIMNTDTQYF.

There are a few counts of this clone. Compared with germline, one end of the junction differs, possibly owing to a read error. The chain joins TRBV7-9 to TRBJ2-3; D is ambiguous. In germline, CDR1 is SEHNR, CDR2 FQNEAQ (reference sequence). CDR3 length equals 8 residues. CDR3 region: CASSPSIF. The CDR3 DNA follows: TGTGCCAGCAGCCCCTCTATTTTT.

This chain uses TRBV7-9 with TRBJ1-1; the match to TRBD1 covers 9 bases. This CDR3 is 14 amino acids long. Looked up from germline, CDR1 is SEHNR and CDR2 is FQNEAQ (reference sequence). V dropped 5 bases and J dropped 5; count of bases not matched to a gene: 6. The CDR3 coding sequence is TGTGCCAGCAGCCTCCGGGACAGGGATACTGAAGCTTTCTTT. It specifies CASSLRDRDTEAFF.